This is a list of T cell receptor beta chains from one sample in a study of blood T cell repertoires in COVID-19. TCRdb keeps only in-frame clones here, not all; method: immunoSEQ multiplex PCR. The table records over 250,000 clones, 65% to 90% of them present only once. Sequences were obtained from peripheral blood. The receptors here all came from a human donor in a cohort sampled during active COVID-19. The CDR3 runs from the conserved cysteine through the conserved F or W. Each record gives: V gene, J gene, clone size, CDR3 length, D gene, CDR3 protein, CDR3 DNA. The D gene is left open where the match is weak. A row's size may be missing; if present it is once, few, many or a size class.

>TRBV19|TRBJ2-3|.|16|.
CASRRSAGNNADTQYF
TGTGCCAGTAGACGGTCGGCAGGAAACAATGCGGATACGCAGTATTTT
>TRBV19|TRBJ2-3|.|15|TRBD2
CASSPLAGVTDTQYF
TGTGCCAGTAGTCCCCTAGCGGGAGTAACAGATACGCAGTATTTT
>TRBV14|TRBJ1-6|once|11|.
CASGPNSPLHF
TGTGCCAGCGGGCCTAATTCACCCCTCCACTTT
>TRBV24-1|TRBJ2-5|.|15|TRBD2
CATSDQTSGQETQYF
TGTGCCACCAGTGACCAGACTAGCGGACAAGAGACCCAGTACTTC
>TRBV2|TRBJ1-2|once|14|TRBD1
CASIGSAGGSGYTF
TGTGCCAGCATCGGAAGCGCAGGGGGATCTGGCTACACCTTC
>TRBV19|TRBJ2-2|.|14|TRBD1
CASSPTGMPGELFF
TGTGCCAGTAGTCCGACAGGGATGCCCGGGGAGCTGTTTTTT
>TRBV11-2|TRBJ2-1|.|12|.
CASSLGLNEQFF
TGTGCCAGCAGCTTAGGGCTCAATGAGCAGTTCTTC
>TRBV6-5|TRBJ2-4|.|14|.
CASSYAGVRNIQYF
TGTGCCAGCAGTTACGCCGGAGTTCGGAACATTCAGTACTTC
>TRBV27|TRBJ2-3|.|14|.
CASSFRTNLDTQYF
TGTGCCAGCAGTTTCCGGACTAACTTAGATACGCAGTATTTT
>TRBV12-3/TRBV12-4|TRBJ2-3|.|13|.
CASSLLSTDTQYF
TGTGCCAGCAGTCTCCTTAGCACAGATACGCAGTATTTT